This TCR beta chain originates from a study of human T cells and chemical hapten exposure (dated by TCRdb to the early 2020s). Context from the whole study: Libraries were combined into a pool for sequencing, and differences in TCR yield between samples came mainly from small differences in library volumes within the pool. The study tracked peripheral blood TCR repertoire changes in vivo during primary and secondary sensitization to the hapten diphenylcyclopropenone (DPC) in alopecia patients. Both TCR alpha and TCR beta chains were sequenced from each blood RNA sample.

Unfractionated whole blood was collected in Tempus Blood RNA tubes, and total RNA was extracted from that blood. About 5 healthy volunteers served as TCR sequencing controls and were bled at day 0, 2 weeks and 6 weeks. The V end loses 3 bases and the J end loses 5 bases, and a stretch of 13 bases separates them. Its CDR3 holds 14 amino acids, cysteine through phenylalanine. CDR3 DNA is the only sequence kept; it has 42 bases, read in frame from the first base. The CDR1 and CDR2 encoded by the germline V gene (reference sequence) are LNHDA and SQIVND. In regard to this clonotype: Its antigen is unknown. Nothing much larger sits one base from this clone, and base qualities are not available.

Study-wide conclusions, independent of this receptor: Repeated subsampling changed both the strength of the expansion versus patch-test correlation and the threshold at which the correlation became significant. The number of TCRs above 1 in 1000 frequency did not change with DPC sensitization; there was no evidence of global repertoire structure alterations.

The protocol used for the library was 5' RACE. Instrument on record: Illumina MiSeq. During library preparation, unique molecular identifiers were attached to individual cDNA molecules so that TCRs could be counted quantitatively and reproducibly. On the authors' methods: Samples had a median of approximately 96,000 TCRs, with a range from roughly 23,224 to 750,000. V, J and CDR3 annotation of the TCR reads was carried out using the Decombinator software suite. For PS versus PT1 abundance plots, all samples were subsampled to the same number of TCRs (28,000). Expanded TCRs were defined as absent before sensitization and observed at least eight times at the 2-week time point. Using fastp at Q25 and MiXCR, TCRdb reprocessed the public reads and kept productive beta chains. For every CDR3 protein sequence, its rows merge into one entry that carries the most common genes and DNA. The V and J calls shown here were made by TCRdb, not taken from the authors' results. Here the sample has about 140,000 distinct CDR3 sequences; about 4.3% occur a single time. The leading ten clones occupy over 1.1% of the sample.

The sequence was obtained from a female donor in good health. The chain couples TRBV19 to TRBJ2-5; tentative D gene TRBD1, with 6 bases matching. The CDR3: CASSIGGLGETQYF. The base sequence is TGTGCCAGTAGTATTGGGGGCCTAGGGGAGACCCAGTACTTC.